The rows below give T cell receptor beta chains drawn from one sample of a study of response to subunit inactivated influenza vaccine. Using its own MiXCR run on the RT-PCR reads, TCRdb lists one record per CDR3 protein. The sample records 500,000 to 550,000 distinct CDR3 sequences, less than 8% being singletons. The sequenced sample was PBMCs from blood, obtained 23 months after vaccination. The source of these receptors is a man aged 45 to 70 who received an inactivated influenza vaccine. The CDR3 runs from the conserved cysteine through the conserved F or W. The D gene is left open where the match is weak. Clone size, where shown, is once, few, many, or a class for clones that have expanded.

>NA|TRBJ2-7|14|TRBV27|TRBD1
CASSWDRGTREQYF
TGTGCCAGCAGTTGGGACAGGGGAACGAGAGAGCAGTACTTC
>NA|TRBJ2-3|12|TRBV10-3|NA
CAIGRGTDTQYF
TGTGCCATCGGACGGGGCACAGATACGCAGTATTTT
>NA|TRBJ2-1|17|TRBV28|TRBD2
CASSLFTEREGYNEQFF
TGTGCCAGCAGTTTATTTACCGAGCGGGAGGGCTACAATGAGCAGTTCTTC
>few|TRBJ1-6|13|TRBV7-2|NA
CASSWFRDSPLHF
TGTGCCAGCAGCTGGTTCCGGGATTCACCCCTCCACTTT
>few|TRBJ2-1|17|TRBV4-3|NA
CASSQDSLGRAYNEQFF
TGCGCCAGCAGCCAAGATTCCCTCGGCAGGGCCTACAATGAGCAGTTCTTC
>few|TRBJ2-2|15|TRBV27|TRBD2
CASSWLAGNTGELFF
TGTGCCAGCAGTTGGCTAGCGGGGAACACCGGGGAGCTGTTTTTT
>few|TRBJ2-2|17|TRBV4-1|TRBD2
CASSLPGGVGYTGELFF
TGCGCCAGCAGCCTCCCTGGGGGGGTCGGGTACACCGGGGAGCTGTTTTTT
>NA|TRBJ2-1|14|TRBV30|TRBD2
CAWNPGLANNEQFF
TGTGCCTGGAACCCGGGACTAGCGAATAATGAGCAGTTCTTC
>many|TRBJ2-5|12|TRBV10-3|NA
CAISEREETQYF
TGTGCCATCAGTGAACGGGAGGAGACCCAGTACTTC
>NA|TRBJ2-2|14|TRBV5-1|NA
CASTNEGGTGELFF
TGCGCCAGCACCAATGAAGGGGGCACCGGGGAGCTGTTTTTT
>NA|TRBJ1-4|15|TRBV20-1|TRBD1
CSARRQGRGNEKLFF
TGCAGTGCCAGGAGACAGGGTCGCGGTAATGAAAAACTGTTTTTT
>many|TRBJ2-1|12|TRBV3-1|NA
CASSQDFNEQFF
TGTGCCAGCAGCCAAGATTTCAATGAGCAGTTCTTC
>NA|TRBJ2-1|16|TRBV4-1|TRBD2
CASSQETSGRGGEQFF
TGCGCCAGCAGCCAAGAGACTAGCGGGAGAGGAGGTGAGCAGTTCTTC
>NA|TRBJ2-1|16|TRBV20-1|NA
CSAKVRGRESINEQFF
TGCAGTGCTAAGGTTCGGGGGCGGGAGTCGATCAATGAGCAGTTCTTC
>few|TRBJ2-2|14|TRBV5-4|NA
CASSPHTNTGELFF
TGTGCCAGCAGCCCGCATACTAACACCGGGGAGCTGTTTTTT
>many|TRBJ2-3|13|TRBV5-4|NA
CASSTYRGDTQYF
TGTGCCAGCAGCACATATAGAGGAGATACGCAGTATTTT
>few|TRBJ2-1|14|TRBV20-1|NA
CSSTSRDPYNEQFF
TGCAGTTCCACTTCCAGGGACCCTTACAATGAGCAGTTCTTC
>many|TRBJ2-5|14|TRBV4-1|NA
CASSQDTLMETQYF
TGCGCCAGCAGCCAAGATACTTTGATGGAGACCCAGTACTTC
>few|TRBJ1-4|16|TRBV20-1|NA
CSARSSTRALGEKLFF
TGCAGTGCCAGAAGCTCAACCCGGGCCCTTGGGGAAAAACTGTTTTTT
>few|TRBJ2-7|13|TRBV10-3|NA
CAILDGTSYEQYF
TGTGCCATACTGGACGGGACCTCCTACGAGCAGTACTTC
>NA|TRBJ2-7|14|TRBV7-9|TRBD2
CASSPGLGSYEQYF
TGTGCCAGCAGCCCGGGACTAGGATCCTACGAGCAGTACTTC
>many|TRBJ1-1|14|TRBV14|NA
CASSQGYGGGKAFF
TGTGCCAGCAGCCAAGGATACGGTGGGGGGAAAGCTTTCTTT
>NA|TRBJ2-5|12|TRBV20-1|NA
CSARAGEGTQYF
TGCAGTGCTAGAGCAGGAGAGGGGACCCAGTACTTC
>many|TRBJ1-4|14|TRBV5-1|NA
CASSLGGQGEKLFF
TGCGCCAGCAGCTTAGGCGGACAAGGTGAAAAACTGTTTTTT
>few|TRBJ1-2|15|TRBV3-1|TRBD1
CASSPNSGQGGGYTF
TGTGCCAGCAGCCCGAACTCAGGACAGGGAGGGGGCTACACCTTC
>many|TRBJ2-1|16|TRBV7-9|NA
CASSLLGGGDYNEQFF
TGTGCCAGCAGCTTACTCGGGGGCGGGGACTACAATGAGCAGTTCTTC
>many|TRBJ2-1|16|TRBV6-2/TRBV6-3|NA
CASSYSGGSLNNEQFF
TGTGCCAGCAGTTACTCGGGGGGTAGCCTTAACAATGAGCAGTTCTTC
>many|TRBJ2-7|15|TRBV12-3/TRBV12-4|NA
CASSLGAGGSYEQYF
TGTGCCAGCAGTTTAGGAGCGGGCGGATCCTACGAGCAGTACTTC
>NA|TRBJ1-3|11|TRBV29-1|NA
CSGQAGNTIYF
TGCAGCGGACAGGCTGGAAACACCATATATTTT
>many|TRBJ2-3|16|TRBV10-3|TRBD2
CAISASGGSGTDTQYF
TGTGCCATCAGTGCCAGCGGGGGATCTGGTACAGATACGCAGTATTTT
>many|TRBJ1-6|15|TRBV5-1|TRBD1
CASSFGTGGMSPLHF
TGCGCCAGCAGCTTCGGGACAGGGGGCATGTCACCCCTCCACTTT
>many|TRBJ2-7|15|TRBV27|NA
CASSRDRRSSYEQYF
TGTGCCAGCAGTCGCGACAGGCGGAGCTCCTACGAGCAGTACTTC
>few|TRBJ2-5|16|TRBV20-1|NA
CSATAPGRGSKETQYF
TGCAGTGCTACGGCCCCAGGACGGGGTTCAAAGGAGACCCAGTACTTC
>few|TRBJ2-1|14|TRBV29-1|TRBD1
CSVEKGQVGNEQFF
TGCAGCGTTGAAAAGGGACAGGTGGGCAATGAGCAGTTCTTC
>NA|TRBJ2-5|16|TRBV20-1|TRBD2
CSARPSSGARQETQYF
TGCAGTGCCCGCCCCTCTAGCGGGGCCCGGCAAGAGACCCAGTACTTC
>once|TRBJ1-1|16|TRBV5-1|TRBD1
CASSATTGAQNTEALF
TGCGCCAGCAGCGCTACGACAGGGGCCCAGAACACTGAAGCTTTATTT
>few|TRBJ2-5|13|TRBV3-1|NA
CAGAAGRLGTQYF
TGTGCCGGGGCAGCGGGCCGATTAGGGACCCAGTACTTC